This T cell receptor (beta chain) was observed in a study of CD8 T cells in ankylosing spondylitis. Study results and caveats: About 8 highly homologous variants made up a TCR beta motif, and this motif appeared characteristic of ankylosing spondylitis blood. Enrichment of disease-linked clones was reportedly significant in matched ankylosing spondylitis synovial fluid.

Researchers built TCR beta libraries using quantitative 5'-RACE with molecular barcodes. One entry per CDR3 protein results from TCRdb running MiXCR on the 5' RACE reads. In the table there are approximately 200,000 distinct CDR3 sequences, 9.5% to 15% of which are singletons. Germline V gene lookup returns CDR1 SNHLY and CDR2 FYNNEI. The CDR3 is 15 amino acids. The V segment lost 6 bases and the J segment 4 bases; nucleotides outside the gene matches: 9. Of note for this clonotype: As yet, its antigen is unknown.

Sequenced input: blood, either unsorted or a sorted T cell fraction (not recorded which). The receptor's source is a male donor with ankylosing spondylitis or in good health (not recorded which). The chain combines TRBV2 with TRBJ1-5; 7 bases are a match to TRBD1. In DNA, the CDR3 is TGTGCCAGCAGCTACACAGGGGAGGCAAATCAGCCCCAGCATTTT. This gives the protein CASSYTGEANQPQHF. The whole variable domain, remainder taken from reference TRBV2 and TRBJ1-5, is EPEVTQTPSHQVTQMGQEVILRCVPISNHLYFYWYRQILGQKVEFLVSFYNNEISEKSEIFDDQFSVERPDGSNFTLKIRSTKLEDSAMYFCASSYTGEANQPQHFGDGTRLSIL.